What follows are 22 T cell receptor beta chains derived from one specimen sequenced in a study of blood T cells in healthy people across ages. A second 7 to 11 cycle PCR used barcoded and J-beta primers. TCRdb reprocessed the 5' RACE reads with MiXCR, giving one entry per CDR3 protein. The sample lists 800,000 to 950,000 distinct CDR3 sequences, roughly 40% occurring once. The sequencing sample was made of blood. These receptors were collected from a young man in good health.

The V and J genes are TRBV4-2 and TRBJ2-2; D is ambiguous. CDR1 is LGHNA and CDR2 is YNFKEQ in the germline V gene. The CDR3 runs to 14 residues. Trimming left V 0 bases short and J 1 base short, with 3 bases between. In DNA form, the CDR3 reads TGTGCCAGCAGCCAAGATGTGAACACCGGGGAGCTGTTTTTT. The encoded protein is CASSQDVNTGELFF.

Only a few counts were recorded for this clonotype. The chain has TRBV5-1 and TRBJ1-2, with TRBD1 identical over 7 bases. The CDR3 runs 13 residues. J gave up 8 bases and V 4 bases, and 8 bases lay outside the gene matches. Germline lookup yields CDR1 SGHRS and CDR2 YFSETQ. CDR3 coding DNA: TGCGCCAGCAGCACCGACGGGACAGCCGGCTACACCTTC. Translating gives CASSTDGTAGYTF.

The rearrangement links TRBV5-5 to TRBJ2-1, with D possibly TRBD2 on 6 matching bases. Germline CDR1 reads SGHKS; CDR2 reads YYEKEE (reference sequence). This CDR3 spans 14 amino acids. Trimming pared 4 bases from V and 10 bases from J, leaving 18 bases between. The CDR3 is CASSIRDSSDEQFF. In nucleotides, the CDR3 is TGTGCCAGCAGCATCCGGGACTCCTCCGACGAGCAGTTCTTC.

The V call is TRBV20-1, the J call TRBJ2-1; the match to TRBD1 covers 7 bases. The J call may be in error: the DNA end matches TRBJ2-7 better. Germline CDR1 is DFQATT and CDR2 is SNEGSKA (reference sequence). The CDR3 loop spans 18 amino acids. In nucleotides, the CDR3 is TGCAGTGCTAGATCACCCCCCACAGGGGCCTCGCAATACAATGAGCAGTACTTC. Amino acids: CSARSPPTGASQYNEQYF.

The rearrangement joins TRBV5-4 to TRBJ2-7, with TRBD2 as a possible D gene (6 bases). There are 16 residues in the CDR3. Between the trimmed V and J ends, which lost 4 bases and 0 bases, there was a span of 17 bases. Germline V gene lookup returns CDR1 SGHNT and CDR2 YYREEE (reference sequence). The CDR3 loop is CASSRGLSRSSYEQYF. Here the CDR3 DNA reads TGTGCCAGCAGCCGTGGACTAAGCCGAAGCTCCTACGAGCAGTACTTC. Looking up the rest from reference TRBV5-4 and TRBJ2-7 gives the full variable domain: ETGVTQSPTHLIKTRGQQVTLRCSSQSGHNTVSWYQQALGQGPQFIFQYYREEENGRGNFPPRFSGLQFPNYSSELNVNALELDDSALYLCASSRGLSRSSYEQYFGPGTRLTVT.

This clonotype was seen more than once but under ten times. V usage is TRBV6-6 and J usage is TRBJ1-1; unclear D gene. The CDR3 contains 13 residues. V gave up 0 bases and J gave up 6 bases, with 8 bases separating them. Germline CDR1 is MNHNY and CDR2 is SVGAGI (reference sequence). The CDR3 DNA is TGTGCCAGCAGTTACTCAGATGGGGCTGAAGCTTTCTTT. Protein sequence: CASSYSDGAEAFF.

DNA for the CDR3: TGTGCCAGCAGCGTAAACAGGGGGTCCGCTAACTATGGCTACACCTTC. It is translated as CASSVNRGSANYGYTF. The chain is built from TRBV9 and TRBJ1-2; TRBD1 matches 8 bases. With V trimmed by 1 base and J by 0 bases, 5 bases remained unmatched. The CDR3 consists of 16 residues. Germline values: CDR1 SGDLS, CDR2 YYNGEE.

The CDR3 spells CASSFRRKGLSRAKNIQYF. The DNA for the CDR3 is TGTGCCAGCAGTTTCAGGAGAAAGGGACTATCTAGAGCCAAAAACATTCAGTACTTC. The chain carries TRBV12-3 or TRBV12-4 and TRBJ2-4; 7 bases fit TRBD2. This CDR3 comprises 19 residues. J gave up 0 bases and V 3 bases, and 14 bases lay outside the gene matches.

This clonotype has more than one count but fewer than ten. V usage is TRBV4-2 and J usage is TRBJ2-1, with TRBD2 matching 8 bases. V lost 4 bases and J lost 6; bases outside the gene matches: 8. The germline V gene encodes CDR1 LGHNA and CDR2 YNFKEQ. The CDR3 covers 15 residues. The CDR3 DNA reads as TGTGCCAGCAGCCCTCGCTCGGGGGGGGCCAATGAGCAGTTCTTC. Its translation is CASSPRSGGANEQFF.

The J gene is TRBJ2-5, the V gene TRBV12-3 or TRBV12-4, with D tentatively TRBD1 (5 bases). The CDR3 spans 13 residues. Trimming left V 5 bases short and J 4 bases short, with 11 bases between. For the CDR3, the DNA is TGTGCCAGCAGTGTAGTCAGGGCAGAGACCCAGTACTTC. This encodes CASSVVRAETQYF.

The V gene is TRBV9, the J gene TRBJ1-1, with D unclear. V was trimmed by 3 bases and J by 0 bases, leaving 6 bases between them. The germline V gene encodes CDR1 SGDLS and CDR2 YYNGEE. This CDR3 region has 13 residues. CDR3 sequence: CASSDGMNTEAFF. The DNA for the CDR3 is TGTGCCAGCAGCGACGGGATGAACACTGAAGCTTTCTTT.

This clonotype came up many times. CDR3 region: CASSLGDYPNTQYF. DNA of the CDR3: TGTGCCAGCAGTTTGGGGGACTATCCTAATACGCAGTATTTT. The chain combines TRBV12-3 or TRBV12-4 with TRBJ2-3; 7 bases map to TRBD2. The CDR3 spans 14 residues. V lost 3 bases and J lost 7; bases outside the gene matches: 7.

This clonotype came up a few times. The CDR3 loop is CASGRDRGGEKLFF. In nucleotides, the CDR3 is TGTGCCAGCGGCCGGGACAGGGGAGGTGAAAAACTGTTTTTT. The genes are TRBV9 and TRBJ1-4, with TRBD1 matching over 10 bases. Trimming removed 7 bases from V and 7 bases from J; junction bases left unmatched: 7. This CDR3 spans 14 amino acids. CDR1 SGDLS and CDR2 YYNGEE come from the germline V gene.

This clonotype was counted at least ten times. This chain joins TRBV5-1 and TRBJ2-3; a possible D gene is TRBD2 (5 bases). V lost 2 bases, J lost 6 bases, and 7 bases lay in between. CDR3 length: 12 residues. The germline V gene has CDR1 SGHRS and CDR2 YFSETQ. The CDR3 nucleotides read TGCGCCAGCAGCTTAGAGCGGGATACGCAGTATTTT. It codes for CASSLERDTQYF.

At least ten counts were recorded for this clonotype. This sequence joins TRBV29-1 and TRBJ2-1, with D unresolved. The CDR3 sequence is 14 residues long. The germline V gene encodes CDR1 SQVTM and CDR2 ANQGSEA. Trimming shortened V by 4 bases and J by 0 bases, and 10 bases separated the two germline ends. The CDR3 is CSVVGVSSYNEQFF. CDR3 sequence (DNA): TGCAGCGTTGTCGGAGTTAGCTCCTACAATGAGCAGTTCTTC.

This clonotype has just a few counts. CDR3 nucleotide sequence: TGTGCCAGCAGTTTAGTAGGGGGCCTCGACGAGCAGTACTTC. Protein: CASSLVGGLDEQYF. The rearrangement uses TRBV12-3 or TRBV12-4 and TRBJ2-7, with 7 positions matching TRBD1. V shed 1 base and J 5 bases; nucleotides not matched to a gene: 5. This CDR3 spans 14 amino acids.

This chain uses TRBV2 with TRBJ2-7; D is perhaps TRBD1 (5 bases). V was clipped by 7 bases and J by 2 bases, with 18 bases between them. This CDR3 has 15 residues. Looked up from germline, CDR1 is SNHLY and CDR2 is FYNNEI. CDR3 sequence (DNA): TGTGCCAGCACCAGAGACTTGACAGCGACCTACGAGCAGTACTTC. It specifies CASTRDLTATYEQYF.

The gene calls are TRBV20-1 and TRBJ1-2; 7 nucleotides line up with TRBD1. Trimming removed 5 bases from V and 8 bases from J; junction bases left unmatched: 5. The CDR3 is 11 residues long. Germline V gene sequence: CDR1 DFQATT, CDR2 SNEGSKA (reference sequence). CDR3 sequence reads: CSAELGGGYTF. Here the CDR3 DNA reads TGCAGTGCTGAGCTAGGGGGCGGCTACACCTTC.

The V gene is TRBV12-3 or TRBV12-4, the J gene TRBJ2-3, with 7 positions matching TRBD1. The CDR3 totals 15 residues. The ends lost 1 base at V and 15 bases at J; junction bases unmatched: 16. The DNA of the CDR3 is TGTGCCAGCAGTTTAGGGTCCTTCGGGACAGATATGGAATATTTT. This gives the protein CASSLGSFGTDMEYF.

The chain joins TRBV5-6 to TRBJ1-2; D unresolved. V lost 4 bases to trimming and J lost 7 bases, with 17 bases between them. Germline V gene data show CDR1 as SGHDT and CDR2 as YYEEEE. This CDR3 is 14 amino acids long. CDR3 loop: CASSVREAWGGYTF. CDR3 DNA: TGTGCCAGCAGCGTCAGAGAAGCTTGGGGTGGCTACACCTTC.

This clonotype has just a few counts. The chain recombines TRBV2 with TRBJ1-4, with D uncertain. The CDR3 length is 12 residues. Trimming removed 7 bases at V and 8 bases at J, with 11 bases between. From germline, CDR1 is SNHLY and CDR2 FYNNEI. CDR3 nucleotide sequence: TGTGCCAGCACGAGGGAAGGGGAAAAACTGTTTTTT. Translated, it gives CASTREGEKLFF.

The V gene is TRBV6-2 or TRBV6-3, the J gene TRBJ1-5; D unclear. CDR3 length equals 13 residues. Germline V lookup: CDR1 MNHEY, CDR2 SVGEGT. V was shortened by 4 bases and J by 5 bases, with 9 bases between the two germline ends. CDR3 DNA sequence: TGTGCCAGCAGTTCGGCGGGCTATCAGCCCCAGCATTTT. The encoded protein is CASSSAGYQPQHF.